A single sample gave rise to the 19 T cell receptor beta chains below, sequenced in a study of metastatic and nonmetastatic thyroid tumors. No patient received treatment before thyroid surgery. TCRdb called clones again from the PCR reads with MiXCR. Found here are around 16,000 clones, 20% to 30% of them singletons; the top ten hold 8% to 13%. The sample taken for sequencing was adjacent normal tissue. All receptors come from a female donor with papillary thyroid cancer or a benign thyroid nodule (not recorded which). Some clones in this sample may be carry-over from other donors' samples.

The table lists this clone with many counts. The chain has TRBV12-3 or TRBV12-4 and TRBJ2-1; D perhaps matches TRBD1 (5 bases). V was clipped by 7 bases and J by 0 bases, with 16 bases between them. CDR3 length: 16 residues. The CDR3 bases are TGTGCCAGCATTTCGACAGCCACGAGCTCCTACAATGAGCAGTTCTTC. It is translated as CASISTATSSYNEQFF.

The sample holds a few counts of this clone. The chain joins TRBV19 to TRBJ2-3, with 7 positions matching TRBD2. Germline V gene sequence: CDR1 LNHDA, CDR2 SQIVND (reference sequence). Losses at the gene ends were 4 bases for V and 4 bases for J; bases not matched to a gene: 8. This CDR3 has 15 residues. The CDR3 DNA is TGTGCCAGTAGTAGAGGAGCGGGACTATCAGATACGCAGTATTTT. It yields the protein CASSRGAGLSDTQYF.

This rearrangement joins TRBV5-1 to TRBJ2-1; the D gene could be TRBD1 or TRBD2 (5 bases each). The CDR3 sequence is 13 residues long. The germline V gene encodes CDR1 SGHRS and CDR2 YFSETQ. V was clipped by 5 bases and J by 7 bases, with 13 bases between them. The CDR3 DNA reads TGCGCCAGCAGGGCAGGGAGTCCAAATGAGCAGTTCTTC. It specifies CASRAGSPNEQFF. The full variable domain, with the rest looked up from reference TRBV5-1 and TRBJ2-1, is KAGVTQTPRYLIKTRGQQVTLSCSPISGHRSVSWYQQTPGQGLQFLFEYFSETQRNKGNFPGRFSGRQFSNSRSEMNVSTLELGDSALYLCASRAGSPNEQFFGPGTRLTVL.

The CDR3 loop is CASSFDRAGGYTF. The CDR3, as DNA: TGTGCCAGCAGTTTCGACAGGGCTGGTGGCTACACCTTC. This chain joins TRBV27 and TRBJ1-2; TRBD1 matches at 7 bases. Germline values: CDR1 MNHEY, CDR2 SMNVEV (reference sequence). The CDR3 has 13 amino acids. The ends lost 3 bases at V and 7 bases at J; junction bases unmatched: 5.

The V gene is TRBV7-9, the J gene TRBJ2-6; D gene unclear. This CDR3 spans 13 amino acids. V lost 3 bases to trimming and J lost 4 bases, with 4 bases between them. Germline CDR1 and CDR2: SEHNR and FQNEAQ (reference sequence). The CDR3 region is CASSFDGANVLTF. The CDR3 DNA follows: TGTGCCAGCAGCTTCGACGGGGCCAACGTCCTGACTTTC.

This clone was counted between two and nine times. A much larger clone lies one base from this, so it may be a read error. The genes are TRBV7-9 and TRBJ2-5; D is ambiguous. The CDR3 runs to 13 residues. Germline V lookup: CDR1 SEHNR, CDR2 FQNEAQ (reference sequence). V lost 5 bases to trimming and J lost 5 bases, with 12 bases between them. The CDR3 DNA follows: TGTGCCAGCAGCACCCCGCTGGTGGAGACCCAGTACTTC. As protein: CASSTPLVETQYF.

This sequence joins TRBV11-3 and TRBJ1-6; no firm D call. CDR3 length: 12 amino acids. Germline lookup yields CDR1 SGHNT and CDR2 YENEEA. Trimming left V 6 bases short and J 13 bases short, with 13 bases between. Here the CDR3 DNA reads TGTGCCAGCAGGATGGGTGGAGGTCCCCTCCACTTT. The encoded protein is CASRMGGGPLHF.

This clone was found a few times. The V gene is TRBV19, the J gene TRBJ2-7; possible D gene TRBD2, 6 bases. The CDR3 has 15 amino acids. Trimming left V 3 bases short and J 1 base short, with 13 bases between. Per germline, CDR1 LNHDA and CDR2 SQIVND (reference sequence). The chain's CDR3 is CASSIGNGLSYEQYF. In DNA form, the CDR3 reads TGTGCCAGTAGTATCGGGAATGGACTATCCTACGAGCAGTACTTC.

This clone was recorded a few times. The chain recombines TRBV28 with TRBJ2-5, with a weak D call TRBD1 (5 bases). The germline V gene has CDR1 MDHEN and CDR2 SYDVKM. V lost 6 bases and J 4 bases, leaving 12 bases between the germline ends. This CDR3 contains 13 residues. CDR3 coding DNA: TGTGCCAGCAGCTTGGGCAGGGCAGAGACCCAGTACTTC. Encoded protein: CASSLGRAETQYF. Full variable domain (missing parts from reference TRBV28 and TRBJ2-5): DVKVTQSSRYLVKRTGEKVFLECVQDMDHENMFWYRQDPGLGLRLIYFSYDVKMKEKGDIPEGYSVSREKKERFSLILESASTNQTSMYLCASSLGRAETQYFGPGTRLLVL.

This clone was picked up a small number of times. The chain employs TRBV12-3 or TRBV12-4 and TRBJ2-1; 8 positions match TRBD1. Germline trimming cut 4 bases from V and 5 bases from J; bases unmatched to any gene: 4. The CDR3 loop spans 14 amino acids. CDR3 protein: CASSSKTGDNEQFF. The DNA of the CDR3 is TGTGCCAGCAGTTCGAAGACAGGGGACAATGAGCAGTTCTTC.

This clone was found a few times. The chain is built from TRBV19 and TRBJ1-5; TRBD1 matches at 8 bases. The CDR3 loop spans 15 amino acids. Germline trimming cut 5 bases from V and 5 bases from J; bases unmatched to any gene: 8. Germline V gene data show CDR1 as LNHDA and CDR2 as SQIVND (reference sequence). The CDR3 DNA follows: TGTGCCAGTAGTGTACGGCAGGGGGCATATCAGCCCCAGCATTTT. Translated, it gives CASSVRQGAYQPQHF.

This clone was counted only a few times. The J gene is TRBJ1-2, the V gene TRBV6-1; D is perhaps TRBD1 (5 bases). CDR3 length: 14 amino acids. V gave up 4 bases and J gave up 5 bases, with 14 bases separating them. Looked up from germline, CDR1 is MNHNS and CDR2 is SASEGT. The CDR3: CASSGGVLPYGYTF. The DNA for the CDR3 is TGTGCCAGCAGTGGGGGGGTGCTCCCATATGGCTACACCTTC.

This clone occurred many times. J is TRBJ2-7 and V is TRBV2, with D perhaps matching TRBD1 (5 bases). V was clipped by 7 bases and J by 6 bases, with 13 bases between them. Germline V gene sequence: CDR1 SNHLY, CDR2 FYNNEI. The CDR3 is 12 residues long. CDR3: CASTATAAEQYF. The CDR3 nucleotides are TGTGCCAGCACCGCGACAGCAGCCGAGCAGTACTTC.

The gene calls are TRBV28 and TRBJ2-7, with unresolved D. The CDR3 is 17 residues long. Trimming took 0 bases from V and 3 from J, leaving 18 bases between them. From germline, CDR1 is MDHEN and CDR2 SYDVKM. CDR3 protein: CASSLCQAFLGCYEQYF. The DNA for the CDR3 is TGTGCCAGCAGTTTATGCCAGGCCTTCCTCGGGTGCTACGAGCAGTACTTC.

The chain uses TRBV30 and TRBJ2-1, with D perhaps TRBD2 (5 bases). Germline CDR1 reads GTSNPN; CDR2 reads SVGIG (reference sequence). V dropped 4 bases and J dropped 0 bases, with 10 bases sitting between them. CDR3 length equals 14 residues. CDR3: CAWNGAGSYNEQFF. CDR3 in DNA: TGTGCCTGGAATGGTGCGGGCTCCTACAATGAGCAGTTCTTC.

In this sample, this clone turned up a few times. The chain carries TRBV6-5 and TRBJ1-2, with TRBD1 identical over 7 bases. CDR3 length equals 15 residues. The ends lost 2 bases at V and 6 bases at J; junction bases unmatched: 9. Germline values: CDR1 MNHEY, CDR2 SVGAGI. CDR3 DNA sequence: TGTGCCAGCAGTTACGGGGCAGGGGGGGCTGATGGCTACACCTTC. This gives the protein CASSYGAGGADGYTF.

The chain combines TRBV7-2 with TRBJ2-1; tentatively, D is TRBD2 (6 bases). The germline V gene encodes CDR1 SGHTA and CDR2 FQGNSA. V lost 1 base, J lost 10 bases, and 11 bases lay in between. The CDR3 totals 13 residues. CDR3 protein: CASSLVASAEQFF. Here the CDR3 DNA reads TGTGCCAGCAGCTTAGTTGCTAGCGCAGAGCAGTTCTTC.

Of note for this clone: With a much larger clone just one base away, this may be a read error. The chain links TRBV5-1 to TRBJ2-7; TRBD1 matches at 8 bases. Germline CDR1 is SGHRS and CDR2 is YFSETQ. The CDR3 loop spans 16 amino acids. The CDR3: CASSLGTGPLSHEQYF. Written as DNA, the CDR3 is TGCGCCAGCAGCTTAGGGACAGGCCCCCTCTCCCACGAGCAGTACTTC.

The V call is TRBV9, the J call TRBJ2-7, with D hard to call. V gave up 0 bases and J gave up 2 bases, with 6 bases separating them. CDR1 and CDR2 (germline): SGDLS, YYNGEE. The CDR3 covers 13 residues. The CDR3 region has the DNA TGTGCCAGCAGCGTAGGTGAGGCCTACGAGCAGTACTTC. Amino acid sequence: CASSVGEAYEQYF.